The following is a T cell receptor beta chain sequence with its context. In the study's own analysis: Amplified reference gene primers provided the basis for estimating nucleated cell counts. Measured with immunoSEQ multiplex PCR; TCRdb has only the in-frame clones, and not every one. V, J and clone size are those of that table, while D and trimming were read from the DNA. Found here are about 300,000 clones, 88% of them singletons; the top ten hold 5.5% to 7%. Germline CDR1 SGHNT, CDR2 YYREEE (reference sequence). The CDR3 consists of 14 residues. Unmatched junction bases numbered 2, after V lost 3 bases and J lost 3 bases. This sample was included in a study of blood T cell repertoires in COVID-19. Turning to the study itself: The United States, Italy and Spain provided the acute and convalescent COVID-19 samples.

The rearrangement links TRBV5-4 to TRBJ2-7; 11 nucleotides match TRBD1. Sequencing was carried out using peripheral blood. The sequence derives from a woman aged 30 to 39 who had recovered from COVID-19. The CDR3 loop reads CASSSDRGLYEQYF. The CDR3, as DNA: TGTGCCAGCAGCTCGGACAGGGGGCTCTACGAGCAGTACTTC.